This T cell receptor (beta chain) was identified during a study of CD8 T cells in ankylosing spondylitis. Study-level results: In reactive arthritis synovial fluid and blood, some motif variants had been reported before. One TCR beta motif, made up of roughly eight highly homologous variants, appeared characteristic of ankylosing spondylitis blood. Researchers report that disease-linked clones proved CD8+ and relatively rare in peripheral blood. According to the report, clones linked to the disease were significantly enriched in matched synovial fluid samples taken from ankylosing spondylitis patients.

This clonotype has a handful of counts. Antigen: not known. Germline CDR1 reads DFQATT; CDR2 reads SNEGSKA (reference sequence). The CDR3 covers 15 residues. V lost 0 bases to trimming and J lost 1 base, with 12 bases between them. Molecular-barcoded quantitative 5'-RACE produced these TCR beta libraries. From the 5' RACE reads, TCRdb called clonotypes with MiXCR, one entry per CDR3 protein. This table holds about 840,000 distinct CDR3 sequences, about 10% found once. The chain recombines TRBV20-1 with TRBJ1-1; possible D gene TRBD1, 6 bases. This sequence originates from a male donor with ankylosing spondylitis. The source material was blood, either unsorted or a sorted T cell fraction (not recorded which). CDR3 in amino acids: CSARDPGTSNTEAFF. The CDR3 DNA reads as TGCAGTGCTAGAGATCCCGGGACATCGAACACTGAAGCTTTCTTT.